One and the same sample provided the 19 T cell receptor beta chains below, sequenced in a study of T cells in Graves' hyperthyroidism and ophthalmopathy. RNA transcripts were the template for amplifying TCR beta CDR3 regions. TCR CDR3 regions were first amplified by RT-PCR with HTBI primers. MiXCR, applied by TCRdb to the multiplex PCR reads, yields one record per CDR3 protein. The sample records 35,000 to 45,000 distinct CDR3 sequences, around 50% being singletons. The sample comprised blood. Receptors originate from a man aged 35 to 55 with Graves' ophthalmopathy.

This clonotype was counted ten times or more. DNA of the CDR3: TGTGCCAGCAGCTTAGCGGGACTAGCGGGGGATAATGAGCAGTTCTTC. Amino acid sequence: CASSLAGLAGDNEQFF. This chain joins TRBV11-1 and TRBJ2-1, with 14 bases that match TRBD2. J gave up 7 bases and V 0 bases, and 2 bases lay outside the gene matches. The CDR3 is 16 residues long. Germline V gives CDR1 SGHAT, CDR2 FQDESV (reference sequence).

This clonotype was counted at least ten times. At one of its ends the junction is not consistent with the germline gene, which may arise from a read error. The chain links TRBV6-6 to TRBJ1-5; D possibly corresponds to TRBD1 (6 bases). Germline loops: CDR1 MNHNY, CDR2 SVGAGI (reference sequence). This CDR3 has 15 residues. This CDR3 is CASSLSPNPGTQRYF. The CDR3 DNA is TGTGCCAGCAGTTTGTCTCCGAACCCGGGGACACAGCGTTATTTT.

Remarks on this clonotype: A read error is likely, as this CDR3 ends without the conserved phenylalanine or tryptophan. No DNA is shown, since the ends of the CDR3 on it are uncertain; the CDR3 is the one TCRdb lists. CDR3 sequence: CSAFPGQGTFGDGYTFGS. The chain links TRBV20-1 to TRBJ2-5; the D segment call TRBD1 is taken from the table without a DNA check. Germline values: CDR1 DFQATT, CDR2 SNEGSKA (reference sequence). The CDR3 spans 18 amino acids, including both terminal residues.

This clonotype was seen at least ten times. J is TRBJ1-4 and V is TRBV9; D call uncertain. Germline assignment: CDR1 SGDLS and CDR2 YYNGEE. V lost 0 bases and J lost 4, with 10 bases in between. This CDR3 is built from 15 residues. In DNA, the CDR3 is TGTGCCAGCAGCGTAGCTCCGGACCGTAATGAAAAACTGTTTTTT. Its translation is CASSVAPDRNEKLFF.

J is TRBJ1-3 and V is TRBV20-1, with a possible D match to TRBD1 (6 bases). Trimming shortened V by 5 bases and J by 9 bases, and 20 bases separated the two germline ends. The germline V gene has CDR1 DFQATT and CDR2 SNEGSKA (reference sequence). The CDR3 runs to 14 residues. The CDR3 protein is CSAPTSGGAFTIYF. The CDR3 nucleotides read TGCAGTGCTCCGACTAGCGGGGGGGCTTTCACCATATATTTT.

The sample holds many counts of this clonotype. The CDR3 loop is CASSLYSSNQPQHF. The CDR3 nucleotides read TGTGCCAGCAGTTTATATAGTAGCAATCAGCCCCAGCATTTT. The rearrangement links TRBV28 to TRBJ1-5; D not resolved. Germline V gene data show CDR1 as MDHEN and CDR2 as SYDVKM. CDR3 length: 14 residues. V was clipped by 1 base and J by 0 bases, with 4 bases between them.

This clonotype was recorded many times. This chain joins TRBV3-1 and TRBJ2-7; perhaps TRBD2 as D (5 bases). The CDR3 loop spans 12 amino acids. Germline loops: CDR1 LGHDT, CDR2 YNNKEL (reference sequence). V gave up 3 bases and J gave up 4 bases, with 7 bases separating them. DNA for the CDR3: TGTGCCAGCAGCCAGTCGGGGTACGAGCAGTACTTC. Protein product: CASSQSGYEQYF.

V usage is TRBV6-4 and J usage is TRBJ1-2; D possibly corresponds to TRBD1 (6 bases). The germline CDR1 and CDR2 sequences are MRHNA and SNTAGT. Trimming took off 3 bases at V and 10 bases at J, with 12 bases between the two ends. This CDR3 region has 12 residues. CDR3 in amino acids: CASSERGGSYTF. CDR3 sequence (DNA): TGTGCCAGCAGTGAGCGGGGGGGCTCCTACACCTTC.

This chain joins TRBV10-2 and TRBJ1-4, with TRBD1 matching over 10 bases. Germline CDR1 reads WSHSY; CDR2 reads SAAADI. The CDR3 is made up of 16 amino acids. Germline trimming cut 7 bases from V and 5 bases from J; bases unmatched to any gene: 10. In nucleotides, the CDR3 is TGCGCCAGCAACCCCGGGACAGGGGTTCGGAATGAAAAACTGTTTTTT. Its protein is CASNPGTGVRNEKLFF.

This clonotype occurred a few times. The rearrangement links TRBV9 to TRBJ2-7; TRBD2 is a possible D gene (5 bases). Germline assignment: CDR1 SGDLS and CDR2 YYNGEE. The ends were cut back, 3 bases at V and 3 bases at J, with 10 bases in the middle. This CDR3 has 13 amino acids. CDR3 residues: CASSGTESYEQYF. CDR3 in DNA: TGTGCCAGCAGCGGGACTGAGAGCTACGAGCAGTACTTC.

By share, this clonotype counts as medium-sized (0.01 to 0.1%). This rearrangement joins TRBV20-1 to TRBJ2-5; 8 bases line up with TRBD2. CDR1 DFQATT and CDR2 SNEGSKA come from the germline V gene (reference sequence). The CDR3 contains 12 residues. V shed 6 bases, J shed 2 bases, and the junction held 2 bases outside the gene matches. CDR3 coding DNA: TGCAGTGCCAGCGGGAGTCAAGAGACCCAGTACTTC. It encodes CSASGSQETQYF.

This clonotype counts as medium-sized. The chain carries TRBV20-1 and TRBJ2-3; D not resolved. The CDR3 sequence is 11 residues long. V dropped 3 bases and J dropped 6 bases, with 7 bases sitting between them. The V gene's germline CDR1 is DFQATT and CDR2 SNEGSKA (reference sequence). In DNA, the CDR3 is TGCAGTGCTAGTAAAGGGGATACGCAGTATTTT. Translation gives CSASKGDTQYF.

This clonotype was counted at least ten times. J is TRBJ1-2 and V is TRBV3-1, with D possibly TRBD1 on 6 matching bases. Germline values: CDR1 LGHDT, CDR2 YNNKEL (reference sequence). CDR3 size: 14 residues. V was clipped by 0 bases and J by 4 bases, with 9 bases between them. The CDR3 here is CASSQDQGTYGYTF. The CDR3 DNA follows: TGTGCCAGCAGCCAAGATCAGGGGACCTATGGCTACACCTTC.

This chain connects TRBV10-3 to TRBJ1-3, with no clear D. This CDR3 is built from 15 residues. Germline-derived CDR1 and CDR2 are ENHRY and SYGVKD. Trimming took off 4 bases at V and 0 bases at J, with 10 bases between the two ends. The CDR3 DNA reads as TGTGCCATCAGTGGGAGGCTGTGCTCTGGAAACACCATATATTTT. As protein: CAISGRLCSGNTIYF.

Concerning this clonotype itself: This could be a read error, since a much larger clone is one nucleotide away. This chain connects TRBV28 to TRBJ2-1; D gene ambiguous. Germline lookup yields CDR1 MDHEN and CDR2 SYDVKM. The CDR3 has 12 residues. Trimming cost V 3 bases and J 6 bases, with 6 bases left between them. DNA of the CDR3: TGTGCCAGCAGTTTGTCAGGCAATGAGCAGTTCTTC. It yields the protein CASSLSGNEQFF.

This chain connects TRBV7-9 to TRBJ2-7; D remains unclear. Germline V CDR1 and CDR2: SEHNR, FQNEAQ (reference sequence). V lost 4 bases to trimming and J lost 7 bases, with 8 bases between them. The CDR3 extends over 11 amino acids. DNA of the CDR3: TGTGCCAGCAGCTGGCGAGAGGAGCAGTACTTC. It yields the protein CASSWREEQYF.

This clonotype occurred many times. Written as DNA, the CDR3 is TGCGCCAGCAGCTTGGAACAGGCTGCACGCACAGATACGCAGTTCTTC. It specifies CASSLEQAARTDTQFF. The chain has TRBV5-1 and TRBJ2-1; the D gene is possibly TRBD1 (5 bases). There are 16 residues in the CDR3. Germline assignment: CDR1 SGHRS and CDR2 YFSETQ. The V end was cut by 0 bases, the J end by 12 bases, with 22 bases between.

The chain's CDR3 is CASSQEGTSGRELFF. The CDR3 nucleotides read TGTGCCAGCAGCCAAGAAGGGACTAGCGGGAGGGAGCTGTTTTTT. The J gene is TRBJ2-2, the V gene TRBV14; TRBD2 agrees at 13 bases. From germline, CDR1 is SGHDN and CDR2 FVKESK. The trim removed 0 bases at V and 9 bases at J, leaving 1 base unmatched. The length of the CDR3 is 15 residues.

DNA of the CDR3: TGTGCCAGCAGCTTAGCTGGGTATGGCTACACCTTC. Its translation: CASSLAGYGYTF. This sequence joins TRBV7-2 and TRBJ1-2; no firm D call. CDR1 is SGHTA, CDR2 FQGNSA, per germline. The CDR3 is 12 residues long. V dropped 0 bases and J dropped 5 bases, with 4 bases sitting between them. Looking up the rest from reference TRBV7-2 and TRBJ1-2 gives the full variable domain: GAGVSQSPSNKVTEKGKDVELRCDPISGHTALYWYRQSLGQGLEFLIYFQGNSAPDKSGLPSDRFSAERTGGSVSTLTIQRTQQEDSAVYLCASSLAGYGYTFGSGTRLTVV.